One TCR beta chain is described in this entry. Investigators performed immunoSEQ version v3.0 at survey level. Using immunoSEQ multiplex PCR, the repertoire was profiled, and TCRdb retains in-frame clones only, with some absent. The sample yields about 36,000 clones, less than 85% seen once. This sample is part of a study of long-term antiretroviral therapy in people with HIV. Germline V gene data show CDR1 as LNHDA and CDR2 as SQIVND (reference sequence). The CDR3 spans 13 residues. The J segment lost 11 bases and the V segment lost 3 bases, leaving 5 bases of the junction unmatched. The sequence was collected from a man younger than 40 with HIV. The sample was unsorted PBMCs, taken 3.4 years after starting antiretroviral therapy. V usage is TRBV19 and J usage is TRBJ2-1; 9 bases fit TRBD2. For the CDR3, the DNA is TGTGCCAGTAGTATCGAGCGGGGGGCAAAGCAGTTCTTC. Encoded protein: CASSIERGAKQFF.